The 11 T cell receptor beta chains presented below share a single source sample, sequenced in a study of T cell responses to AZD1222 COVID-19 vaccine. Some clones are missing from TCRdb's copy, which holds only in-frame ones; the method was immunoSEQ multiplex PCR. The sample yields roughly 110,000 clones, about 92% seen once. The sample in question was peripheral blood, obtained 28 days after the second AZD1222 dose. These receptors came from an adult who received the AZD1222 COVID-19 vaccine.

This chain connects TRBV6-2 or TRBV6-3 to TRBJ1-1; no clear D gene. The CDR3 covers 12 residues. From germline, CDR1 is MNHEY and CDR2 SVGEGT. Trimming stripped 4 bases from V and 7 bases from J, with 10 bases between. CDR3 in DNA: TGTGCCAGCAGTTCCCAGGACGGTGAAGCTTTCTTT. Protein sequence: CASSSQDGEAFF.

This chain connects TRBV27 to TRBJ2-1; 8 bases match TRBD2. The V and J ends lost 5 bases and 2 bases, in that order; junction bases with no gene match: 5. The CDR3 has 15 amino acids. The germline CDR1 and CDR2 sequences are MNHEY and SMNVEV (reference sequence). CDR3 DNA: TGTGCCAGCAGTCAACCGGGACTAGCCTACAATGAGCAGTTCTTC. Translating it yields CASSQPGLAYNEQFF.

The J gene is TRBJ2-7, the V gene TRBV5-1; 16 bases map to TRBD2. The V gene end was trimmed by 4 bases and the J gene end by 6 bases; junction bases not matched to a gene: 10. Germline CDR1 and CDR2: SGHRS and YFSETQ. The CDR3 has 17 residues. CDR3 residues: CASSEGLAGGLSFEQYF. The CDR3 nucleotides are TGCGCCAGCAGCGAGGGACTAGCGGGGGGGCTTAGTTTCGAGCAGTACTTC.

This rearrangement joins TRBV28 to TRBJ1-1; no definite D call. The V gene's germline CDR1 is MDHEN and CDR2 SYDVKM. V gave up 1 base and J gave up 7 bases, with 4 bases separating them. This CDR3 has 11 amino acids. The CDR3 loop is CASSLSSEAFF. DNA for the CDR3: TGTGCCAGCAGTTTATCAAGTGAAGCTTTCTTT.

The chain couples TRBV7-2 to TRBJ1-2; D possibly corresponds to TRBD1 (5 bases). Germline-derived CDR1 and CDR2 are SGHTA and FQGNSA. The length of the CDR3 is 15 residues. Trimming left V 5 bases short and J 4 bases short, with 17 bases between. The CDR3 nucleotides are TGTGCCAGCAGCCCGAGCGGGGGTTTGGGCTATGGCTACACCTTC. Amino acid sequence: CASSPSGGLGYGYTF.

The rearrangement links TRBV5-1 to TRBJ2-1; 9 nucleotides agree with TRBD2. The length of the CDR3 is 14 residues. The germline V gene encodes CDR1 SGHRS and CDR2 YFSETQ. J lost 5 bases, V lost 4 bases, and 4 bases had no gene match. In DNA form, the CDR3 reads TGCGCCAGCAGCATTAGCGGGGGACACAATGAGCAGTTCTTC. The encoded protein is CASSISGGHNEQFF.

The chain couples TRBV21-1 to TRBJ2-7; the listed D gene, TRBD1, was not tested against the DNA. TRBV21-1 is deemed a pseudogene. CDR3 size: 15 residues. This CDR3 reads CASSKPDRGLYEQYF. CDR3 nucleotide sequence: TGTGCCAGCAGCAAACCGGACAGGGGGCTCTACGAGCAGTACTTC.

This chain links TRBV9 with TRBJ1-1; tentatively, D is TRBD1 (6 bases). CDR1 and CDR2 (germline): SGDLS, YYNGEE. The CDR3 sequence is 15 residues long. Trimming cost V 6 bases and J 5 bases, with 20 bases left between them. The CDR3 reads CASTEGVGKGTEAFF. The DNA of the CDR3 is TGTGCCAGCACCGAGGGGGTCGGGAAGGGTACTGAAGCTTTCTTT.

This chain uses TRBV6-5 with TRBJ2-2, with D perhaps matching TRBD1 (7 bases). CDR3 size: 14 residues. V was clipped by 8 bases and J by 3 bases, with 13 bases between them. CDR1 and CDR2 (germline): MNHEY, SVGAGI. CDR3 loop: CASRTGDYTGELFF. CDR3 DNA sequence: TGTGCCAGCCGAACAGGGGACTACACCGGGGAGCTGTTTTTT.

Here the CDR3 reads CASSEVGSTGNTIYF. Here the CDR3 DNA reads TGTGCCAGCAGCGAAGTTGGAAGTACGGGAAACACCATATATTTT. V is TRBV9 and J is TRBJ1-3; D call uncertain. V was clipped by 3 bases and J by 4 bases, with 14 bases between them. Germline lookup yields CDR1 SGDLS and CDR2 YYNGEE. This CDR3 has 15 amino acids.

As for this clone: Different DNA sequences within this sample yield the same CDR3. The chain links TRBV18 to TRBJ1-1; possibly TRBD1 for D (5 bases). CDR3 length: 13 residues. The germline V and J ends were trimmed by 5 bases and 1 base, with 8 bases remaining between them. Germline loops: CDR1 KGHSH, CDR2 LQKENI. The CDR3 here is CASSVQGNTEAFF. CDR3 DNA sequence: TGTGCCAGCTCAGTCCAGGGGAACACTGAAGCTTTCTTT.